One and the same sample provided the 20 T cell receptor beta chains below, sequenced in a study of T cell repertoires in cytomegalovirus infection. MiXCR, run by TCRdb on the reads, gives a single entry per CDR3 protein. In the table there are roughly 500,000 distinct CDR3 sequences, about 17% of which are singletons. The sample taken for sequencing was CD8+ T cells from PBMCs. Source of these receptors: a human donor in good health (CMV status not recorded). Some clones in this sample may be carry-over from other donors' samples.

This clonotype was seen a few times. V is TRBV13 and J is TRBJ1-1; D not resolved. The CDR3 has 16 amino acids. CDR1 PRHDT and CDR2 FYEKMQ come from the germline V gene (reference sequence). The V and J ends lost 0 bases and 3 bases respectively, with 14 bases between them. In DNA, the CDR3 is TGTGCCAGCAGCTTAGGGAGCTTGAGGACTGACACTGAAGCTTTCTTT. Translating it yields CASSLGSLRTDTEAFF.

This clonotype was seen many times. The chain has TRBV23-1 and TRBJ2-3; unclear D gene. TRBV23-1 is known as an ORF, though its function is uncertain. CDR3 length: 15 residues. The V gene lost 2 bases and the J gene lost 1 base, with 10 bases spanning the gap. The CDR3 region has the DNA TGCGCCAGCAGTCAACCTCTCTCAGGCACAGATACGCAGTATTTT. It encodes CASSQPLSGTDTQYF.

There are many counts of this clonotype. At one end the junction does not follow the germline gene, possibly because of a read error. V gene TRBV27 combines with J gene TRBJ1-1; 9 positions agree with TRBD1. Germline V gene lookup returns CDR1 MNHEY and CDR2 SMNVEV (reference sequence). The CDR3 consists of 14 residues. The CDR3 DNA is TGTGCCAGCCGGGGACAGGGTGTGAATACTGAAGCTTTCTTT. It encodes CASRGQGVNTEAFF.

This clonotype has just a few counts. The CDR3, as DNA: TGTGCCACCAGTGAATTCGCAGGGACTTACACAGATACGCAGTATTTT. Its protein is CATSEFAGTYTDTQYF. The chain combines TRBV24-1 with TRBJ2-3, with D tentatively TRBD2 (6 bases). The V end lost 4 bases, the J end lost 2 bases, and 15 bases lay between the germline ends. The CDR3 is 16 residues long. CDR1 and CDR2 from the germline V gene are KGHDR and SFDVKD.

For this clonotype: It may be a read error: a sequence one base away is much more abundant. The V call is TRBV5-6, the J call TRBJ2-7; D not certain. The CDR3 covers 11 residues. The ends were cut back, 4 bases at V and 3 bases at J, with 5 bases in the middle. The germline gives CDR1 SGHDT, CDR2 YYEEEE. The DNA for the CDR3 is TGTGCCAGCAGCACCCTCTACGAGCAGTACTTC. Translated: CASSTLYEQYF.

DNA for the CDR3: TGTGCCAGCAATGAGGGAGGGTCCCCCAACTCCTATGGCTACACCTTC. It is translated as CASNEGGSPNSYGYTF. This chain uses TRBV6-1 with TRBJ1-2; the D is unclear. Trimming took off 7 bases at V and 4 bases at J, with 22 bases between the two ends. The CDR3 has 16 amino acids. Germline assignment: CDR1 MNHNS and CDR2 SASEGT.

This clonotype was counted ten times or more. This sequence joins TRBV11-2 and TRBJ2-7; TRBD1 is a possible D gene (6 bases). Germline V gene data show CDR1 as SGHAT and CDR2 as FQNNGV. Deletions cut 3 bases from V and 3 bases from J, with 15 bases between. CDR3 length: 15 amino acids. DNA of the CDR3: TGTGCCAGCAGCTTGGGGTCCGGACAGTACTACGAGCAGTACTTC. This codes for CASSLGSGQYYEQYF.

The chain joins TRBV3-1 to TRBJ1-1, with D possibly TRBD1 on 5 matching bases. This CDR3 region has 17 residues. Germline V gene sequence: CDR1 LGHDT, CDR2 YNNKEL (reference sequence). With 0 bases removed from V and 1 base from J, the gap between germline ends came to 15 bases. As DNA, the CDR3 is TGTGCCAGCAGCCAAGATCTACAACAGGAAAAGAACACTGAAGCTTTCTTT. Translating gives CASSQDLQQEKNTEAFF. The full variable domain, completed using reference TRBV3-1 and TRBJ1-1, is DTAVSQTPKYLVTQMGNDKSIKCEQNLGHDTMYWYKQDSKKFLKIMFSYNNKELIINETVPNRFSPKSPDKAHLNLHINSLELGDSAVYFCASSQDLQQEKNTEAFFGQGTRLTVV.

V usage is TRBV4-1 and J usage is TRBJ1-4, with 8 bases identical to TRBD1. The CDR3 runs 15 residues. Germline CDR1 reads MGHRA; CDR2 reads YSYEKL. V lost 3 bases, J lost 7 bases, and 7 bases stayed unmatched. The CDR3 DNA reads TGCGCCAGCAGCCAGACGGACAGGGTGGGTGAAAAACTGTTTTTT. It codes for CASSQTDRVGEKLFF.

This clonotype was counted a few times. The V gene is TRBV24-1, the J gene TRBJ2-1, with D perhaps TRBD1 or TRBD2 (5 bases each). The CDR3 is 13 amino acids. CDR1 and CDR2 from the germline V gene are KGHDR and SFDVKD. V lost 9 bases, J lost 6 bases, and 14 bases lay in between. This chain's CDR3 is CATGDGGINEQFF. CDR3 nucleotide sequence: TGTGCCACCGGGGATGGGGGAATCAATGAGCAGTTCTTC.

In its sample, this clonotype was seen a few times. The genes are TRBV3-1 and TRBJ2-1, with TRBD2 matching over 10 bases. The trim removed 3 bases at V and 1 base at J, leaving 15 bases unmatched. In germline, CDR1 is LGHDT, CDR2 YNNKEL (reference sequence). CDR3 size: 20 residues. The CDR3 nucleotides read TGTGCCAGCAGCCAGATTCGGGGGACTAGCGACCGCTTTTCCTACAATGAGCAGTTCTTC. Its translation is CASSQIRGTSDRFSYNEQFF.

The chain combines TRBV4-1 with TRBJ2-2, with unresolved D. In germline, CDR1 is MGHRA, CDR2 YSYEKL. The CDR3 has 14 amino acids. Between the trimmed V and J ends, which lost 1 base and 6 bases, there was a span of 9 bases. In nucleotides, the CDR3 is TGCGCCAGCAGCCAAGCTCAGCCCTCCGGGGAGCTGTTTTTT. This codes for CASSQAQPSGELFF.

This clonotype turned up a few times. The chain recombines TRBV29-1 with TRBJ1-2; D is perhaps TRBD1 (6 bases). The CDR3 has 13 residues. The ends were cut back, 2 bases at V and 6 bases at J, with 13 bases in the middle. Germline values: CDR1 SQVTM, CDR2 ANQGSEA. In DNA, the CDR3 is TGCAGCGTTGAACAGGGGAGGGTGGATGGCTACACCTTC. It yields the protein CSVEQGRVDGYTF.

This clonotype showed up many times. The J gene is TRBJ1-2, the V gene TRBV6-6; D possibly corresponds to TRBD1 (6 bases). Germline CDR1 is MNHNY and CDR2 is SVGAGI (reference sequence). The CDR3 covers 14 residues. Trimming left V 5 bases short and J 4 bases short, with 14 bases between. The DNA for the CDR3 is TGTGCCAGCAGTAATGGACAGACTGGCTATGGCTACACCTTC. Its translation is CASSNGQTGYGYTF.

The table lists this clonotype with a few counts. The CDR3 spells CASSGMGIINQPQHF. Written as DNA, the CDR3 is TGTGCCAGCAGCGGAATGGGTATCATCAATCAGCCCCAGCATTTT. The rearrangement joins TRBV7-9 to TRBJ1-5; D unresolved. Germline values: CDR1 SEHNR, CDR2 FQNEAQ (reference sequence). V was cut by 5 bases and J by 3 bases, with 14 bases left in between. This CDR3 has 15 residues.

Worth noting for this clonotype: Since a much larger clone is just one base distant, this may be a read error. The CDR3 DNA reads as TGTGCCAGCAGCTCACTGGACGGGGGGACCTACAATGAGCAGCTCTTC. Translation gives CASSSLDGGTYNEQLF. The chain links TRBV7-9 to TRBJ2-1; 7 bases are shared with TRBD2. This CDR3 comprises 16 residues. Per the germline V gene, CDR1 is SEHNR and CDR2 is FQNEAQ (reference sequence).

This clonotype was observed a few times. The chain combines TRBV7-3 with TRBJ2-1; 8 bases map to TRBD2. The germline V gene encodes CDR1 SGHTA and CDR2 FQGTGA. The CDR3 totals 13 residues. V gave up 5 bases and J gave up 7 bases; unmatched junction bases: 4. CDR3 DNA: TGTGCCAGCAGCCCGGGGGGGGAGAATGAGCAGTTCTTC. Residues: CASSPGGENEQFF.

This clonotype was observed a handful of times. The rearrangement joins TRBV19 to TRBJ2-1; 7 bases are a match to TRBD2. The germline gives CDR1 LNHDA, CDR2 SQIVND (reference sequence). This CDR3 comprises 17 residues. With 3 bases clipped from V and 3 bases from J, the junction kept 11 bases outside the gene matches. CDR3 sequence: CASSIHWLAEIYNEQFF. The DNA for the CDR3 is TGTGCCAGTAGTATCCACTGGCTAGCGGAGATCTACAATGAGCAGTTCTTC.

This clonotype was seen many times. The CDR3 coding sequence is TGTGCCAGCAGCTTAGTCCCTAGCGGGGGCTCGTCCTACGAGCAGTACTTC. Amino acid sequence: CASSLVPSGGSSYEQYF. The chain recombines TRBV11-2 with TRBJ2-7, with TRBD2 matching 10 bases. The germline V gene has CDR1 SGHAT and CDR2 FQNNGV. The V and J ends lost 1 base and 1 base, in that order; junction bases with no gene match: 7. The CDR3 spans 17 residues.

V usage is TRBV6-5 and J usage is TRBJ1-2; 9 bases agree with TRBD1. Losses at the gene ends were 5 bases for V and 4 bases for J; bases not matched to a gene: 5. Germline-derived CDR1 and CDR2 are MNHEY and SVGAGI. This CDR3 has 14 residues. CDR3 bases: TGTGCCAGCAGTACAGGGGGCGGGGGCTATGGCTACACCTTC. Its translation: CASSTGGGGYGYTF.